These T cell receptor beta chains were read from a single sample in a study of CD8 T cells in Susac syndrome. TCRdb re-derived calls from the immunoSEQ multiplex PCR reads in MiXCR, one entry per CDR3 protein. The table includes about 76,000 distinct CDR3 sequences, approximately 93% detected once. Specimen: CD8+ T cells from PBMCs. The receptors were gathered from a human donor with Susac syndrome. CDR3s include the opening cysteine and the closing phenylalanine or tryptophan. A D gene is named only where the DNA matches it firmly. Clone size is given for some rows only: seen once, a few or many times, or a class if the clone is expanded.

>-|TRBJ2-1|TRBV23-1|TRBD1
TGCGCCACCTCCCCAGCACGAAGACAGGGTTCTCTCCTCAATGAGCAGTTCTTC
CATSPARRQGSLLNEQFF
>-|TRBJ2-1|TRBV5-8|-
TGTGCCAGCACCTTTCGGTCCTACAATGAGCAGTTCTTC
CASTFRSYNEQFF
>-|TRBJ1-2|TRBV5-1|-
TGCGCCAGCAGCCTACACAGGGAAAACTATGGCTACACCTTC
CASSLHRENYGYTF
>-|TRBJ2-1|TRBV20-1|-
TGCAGTGCCCTGTTCGGCGGTCCGAGCTCCTACAATGAGCAGTTCTTC
CSALFGGPSSYNEQFF
>-|TRBJ1-2|TRBV5-1|-
TGCGCCAGCAGCGGGGGCTCCATGGCGTACTATGGCTACACCTTC
CASSGGSMAYYGYTF
>-|TRBJ1-5|TRBV6-1|-
TGTGCCAGCAGTGAGGATTTGAAGGGGTCGGGTCAGCCCCAGCATTTT
CASSEDLKGSGQPQHF
>-|TRBJ2-7|TRBV20-1|TRBD2
TGCAGTGCTAGATTTACTAGCGGGACCCAATCCGGGCAGTACTTC
CSARFTSGTQSGQYF
>-|TRBJ2-2|TRBV5-5|-
TGTGCCAGCAGCTTGAGGACAGAGAACACCGGGGAGCTGTTTTTT
CASSLRTENTGELFF
>-|TRBJ2-6|TRBV27|-
TGTGCCAGCAGTTTCTCGGGCGGGGCCAACGTCCTGACTTTC
CASSFSGGANVLTF
>-|TRBJ2-5|TRBV2|TRBD1
TGTGCCAGCGGGGGGGACAGGGGAAATCAAGAGACCCAGTACTTC
CASGGDRGNQETQYF
>few|TRBJ1-5|TRBV6-6|-
TGTGCCAGCAGTTACTCGAGCGGGAATCAGCCCCAGCATTTT
CASSYSSGNQPQHF
>once|TRBJ2-7|TRBV19|TRBD1
TGTGCCAGTAGTTCCGGGACAGGGGCCTACGAGCAGTACTTC
CASSSGTGAYEQYF
>-|TRBJ2-1|TRBV28|-
TGTGCCAGCAGTTTACCGGCCAGGAATGAGCAGTTCTTC
CASSLPARNEQFF
>-|TRBJ2-3|TRBV29-1|TRBD2
TGCAGCGCCCAACTAGCGGTCCCAGATACGCAGTATTTT
CSAQLAVPDTQYF
>once|TRBJ2-5|TRBV7-4|-
TGTGCCAGCAGCGTCCGGGCCCAGCAGGAGACCCAGTACTTC
CASSVRAQQETQYF
>-|TRBJ2-5|TRBV7-8|TRBD2
TGTGCCAGCAGCTTAGAAGTGGGGGGGCAAGAGACCCAGTACTTC
CASSLEVGGQETQYF
>-|TRBJ2-3|TRBV7-2|TRBD1
TGTGCCAGCAGCTTGACAGGGGGCCCAGATACGCAGTATTTT
CASSLTGGPDTQYF
>-|TRBJ1-1|TRBV10-3|-
TGTGCCATCAGTGATCCGCGGAGGGAGGACACTGAAGCTTTCTTT
CAISDPRREDTEAFF
>-|TRBJ1-1|TRBV20-1|-
TGCAGTGCTAGAGCCAGTCTGAACACTGAAGCTTTCTTT
CSARASLNTEAFF
>once|TRBJ1-2|TRBV7-9|-
TGTGCCAGCAGCTTAGACAGGGAAGATGGCTACACCTTC
CASSLDREDGYTF